This passage covers 20 T cell receptor beta chains from one sample sequenced in a study of CD8 T cells in ankylosing spondylitis. TCRdb fed the 5' RACE reads into MiXCR, producing one record per CDR3 protein. This table holds about 210,000 distinct CDR3 sequences, less than 9.5% found once. The material sequenced was blood, either unsorted or a sorted T cell fraction (not recorded which). These receptors all come from a female donor with ankylosing spondylitis or in good health (not recorded which).

This clonotype was seen repeatedly, ten times or more. V and J are TRBV12-3 or TRBV12-4 and TRBJ1-2; no clear D. Trimming left V 3 bases short and J 5 bases short, with 10 bases between. This CDR3 is built from 13 residues. The CDR3 bases are TGTGCCAGCAGTTTCCGAGATAGTTATGGCTACACCTTC. Amino acid sequence: CASSFRDSYGYTF.

This clonotype was found many times. The chain carries TRBV27 and TRBJ2-3, with 7 bases aligning to TRBD2. Germline assignment: CDR1 MNHEY and CDR2 SMNVEV (reference sequence). After removal of 7 bases from V and 2 bases from J, the junction contained 3 bases not matched to a gene. The CDR3 covers 13 residues. The CDR3 coding sequence is TGTGCCAGCACGGGACTACACACAGATACGCAGTATTTT. It yields the protein CASTGLHTDTQYF.

This clonotype was seen ten or more times. The chain couples TRBV5-1 to TRBJ2-3; TRBD2 aligns across 8 bases. J gave up 3 bases and V 0 bases, and 6 bases lay outside the gene matches. This CDR3 has 16 amino acids. From germline, CDR1 is SGHRS and CDR2 YFSETQ. CDR3 in DNA: TGCGCCAGCAGCTTGGAGGGGCGGGAGGTTACAGATACGCAGTATTTT. The encoded protein is CASSLEGREVTDTQYF. The full variable domain, its missing parts supplied by reference TRBV5-1 and TRBJ2-3, is KAGVTQTPRYLIKTRGQQVTLSCSPISGHRSVSWYQQTPGQGLQFLFEYFSETQRNKGNFPGRFSGRQFSNSRSEMNVSTLELGDSALYLCASSLEGREVTDTQYFGPGTRLTVL.

This clonotype turned up a few times. The chain's CDR3 is CSAGPGTRGSNAVYEQYF. DNA for the CDR3: TGCAGTGCTGGTCCCGGGACTAGAGGTTCAAATGCGGTCTACGAGCAGTACTTC. The rearrangement joins TRBV20-1 to TRBJ2-7; 8 positions agree with TRBD2. In germline, CDR1 is DFQATT, CDR2 SNEGSKA (reference sequence). V shed 5 bases and J 3 bases; nucleotides not matched to a gene: 21. The CDR3 has 18 amino acids.

V and J are TRBV6-1 and TRBJ2-6; possible D gene TRBD2, 6 bases. The germline V gene has CDR1 MNHNS and CDR2 SASEGT. The V gene lost 6 bases and the J gene lost 0 bases, with 15 bases spanning the gap. The CDR3 loop spans 17 amino acids. The CDR3 nucleotides read TGTGCCAGCAGCCTTCCCGGGGGAACCTCTGGGGCCAACGTCCTGACTTTC. Translating gives CASSLPGGTSGANVLTF.

On this clonotype itself: The junction differs from germline at one of its ends, possibly a read error. This chain links TRBV15 with TRBJ1-4; D remains unclear. The CDR3 consists of 18 residues. Germline CDR1 reads LNHNV; CDR2 reads YYDKDF (reference sequence). The chain's CDR3 is CASSRERPGIATNEKLFF. As DNA, the CDR3 is TGTGCCTCCAGCAGAGAACGACCCGGGATCGCAACTAATGAAAAACTGTTTTTT.

The chain couples TRBV2 to TRBJ2-3, with 7 positions matching TRBD2. V lost 6 bases, J lost 9 bases, and 12 bases stayed unmatched. This CDR3 spans 14 amino acids. Germline-derived CDR1 and CDR2 are SNHLY and FYNNEI. The CDR3 DNA follows: TGTGCCAGCAGCCTCGCGGGGGTTGGGGGGACGCAGTATTTT. Translating it yields CASSLAGVGGTQYF. Supplemented by reference TRBV2 and TRBJ2-3, the full variable domain reads EPEVTQTPSHQVTQMGQEVILRCVPISNHLYFYWYRQILGQKVEFLVSFYNNEISEKSEIFDDQFSVERPDGSNFTLKIRSTKLEDSAMYFCASSLAGVGGTQYFGPGTRLTVL.

This clonotype occurred many times. The V and J genes are TRBV7-8 and TRBJ2-1; D unresolved. V gave up 4 bases and J gave up 5 bases, with 15 bases separating them. Germline V gene data show CDR1 as SGHVS and CDR2 as FQNEAQ. There are 15 residues in the CDR3. Written as DNA, the CDR3 is TGTGCCAGCAGCTCCCTTTGGCTGGACCACAATGAGCAGTTCTTC. Amino acid sequence: CASSSLWLDHNEQFF.

The sample holds many counts of this clonotype. V is TRBV12-3 or TRBV12-4 and J is TRBJ1-5; the D is unclear. V lost 1 base, J lost 0 bases, and 7 bases lay in between. The CDR3 is 15 amino acids. The chain's CDR3 is CASSLGAVSNQPQHF. The CDR3 DNA follows: TGTGCCAGCAGTTTAGGAGCAGTTAGCAATCAGCCCCAGCATTTT.

This clonotype was detected only a few times. The chain links TRBV7-6 to TRBJ1-1, with D possibly matching TRBD1 (5 bases). The CDR3 length is 14 residues. Germline V CDR1 and CDR2: SGHVS, FNYEAQ. The ends were cut back, 5 bases at V and 4 bases at J, with 14 bases in the middle. The CDR3 loop reads CASSQAGGGTEAFF. CDR3 bases: TGTGCCAGCAGCCAGGCCGGGGGGGGCACTGAAGCTTTCTTT. The full variable domain, in which reference TRBV7-6 and TRBJ1-1 provide the parts outside the CDR3, is GAGVSQSPRYKVTKRGQDVALRCDPISGHVSLYWYRQALGQGPEFLTYFNYEAQQDKSGLPNDRFSAERPEGSISTLTIQRTEQRDSAMYRCASSQAGGGTEAFFGQGTRLTVV.

Ten or more counts support this clonotype. In DNA, the CDR3 is TGTGCCAGCAGCCCGGACGGGACCTACGAGCAGTACTTC. Amino acids: CASSPDGTYEQYF. V is TRBV12-3 or TRBV12-4 and J is TRBJ2-7, with D perhaps matching TRBD2 (5 bases). The CDR3 length is 13 residues. With 6 bases removed from V and 2 bases from J, the gap between germline ends came to 11 bases.

This clonotype was seen repeatedly, ten times or more. CDR3 sequence reads: CASTLTGSSTDTQYF. The CDR3 bases are TGTGCCAGCACCCTGACAGGATCTAGCACAGATACGCAGTATTTT. This chain joins TRBV3-1 and TRBJ2-3, with D possibly being TRBD1 (6 bases). The ends were cut back, 7 bases at V and 0 bases at J, with 14 bases in the middle. CDR1 is LGHDT and CDR2 is YNNKEL in the germline V gene (reference sequence). This CDR3 region has 15 residues.

This clonotype showed up many times. V is TRBV27 and J is TRBJ2-7, with 9 bases identical to TRBD1. Trimming took 2 bases from V and 5 from J; bases not matched to a gene: 1. The CDR3 sequence is 13 residues long. From germline, CDR1 is MNHEY and CDR2 SMNVEV (reference sequence). The CDR3 bases are TGTGCCAGCAGTTTAAGGACAGGGGACGAGCAGTACTTC. It encodes CASSLRTGDEQYF.

This clonotype was counted at least ten times. The chain's CDR3 is CASSFGQGKPYEQYF. In nucleotides, the CDR3 is TGTGCCAGCAGCTTTGGTCAGGGAAAACCCTACGAGCAGTACTTC. The V gene is TRBV11-3, the J gene TRBJ2-7; D might be TRBD1 (5 bases). V lost 3 bases, J lost 2 bases, and 14 bases lay in between. There are 15 residues in the CDR3. Germline V gives CDR1 SGHNT, CDR2 YENEEA.

The table lists this clonotype with a few counts. A much larger clone sits a single nucleotide away, making a read error possible. The chain is built from TRBV7-9 and TRBJ1-1; a possible D gene is TRBD1 (5 bases). This CDR3 comprises 11 residues. The germline CDR1 and CDR2 sequences are SEHNR and FQNEAQ (reference sequence). V lost 8 bases to trimming and J lost 1 base, with 5 bases between them. This CDR3 is CASGQNTEAFF. CDR3 bases: TGTGCCAGCGGACAGAACACTGAAGCTTTCTTT.

The rearrangement links TRBV15 to TRBJ2-5; D call uncertain. V dropped 0 bases and J dropped 3 bases, with 11 bases sitting between them. CDR1 is LNHNV, CDR2 YYDKDF, per germline (reference sequence). This CDR3 comprises 15 residues. As DNA, the CDR3 is TGTGCCACCAGCAGAGATTTACGGCCCGAAGAGACCCAGTACTTC. Amino acids: CATSRDLRPEETQYF. The full variable domain, its missing parts supplied by reference TRBV15 and TRBJ2-5, is DAMVIQNPRYQVTQFGKPVTLSCSQTLNHNVMYWYQQKSSQAPKLLFHYYDKDFNNEADTPDNFQSRRPNTSFCFLDIRSPGLGDTAMYLCATSRDLRPEETQYFGPGTRLLVL.

Ten or more counts support this clonotype. The chain recombines TRBV6-2 or TRBV6-3 with TRBJ1-5, with D unresolved. The CDR3 covers 14 residues. Trimming took off 5 bases at V and 1 base at J, with 9 bases between the two ends. The germline gives CDR1 MNHEY, CDR2 SVGEGT. The CDR3: CASSPRESNQPQHF. CDR3 bases: TGTGCCAGCAGTCCTAGGGAAAGCAATCAGCCCCAGCATTTT.

The genes are TRBV7-2 and TRBJ2-3; 7 positions agree with TRBD2. This CDR3 is 16 amino acids long. V lost 7 bases and J lost 4; bases outside the gene matches: 14. Looked up from germline, CDR1 is SGHTA and CDR2 is FQGNSA. CDR3 bases: TGTGCCAGCACCACTGATGGCGGGAGAACCGCAGATACGCAGTATTTT. Translated: CASTTDGGRTADTQYF.

This clonotype was observed at least ten times. The chain joins TRBV6-2 or TRBV6-3 to TRBJ1-1; 8 nucleotides agree with TRBD1. J lost 5 bases, V lost 6 bases, and 11 bases had no gene match. CDR3 length: 15 residues. The germline gives CDR1 MNHEY, CDR2 SVGEGT. The CDR3 DNA follows: TGTGCCAGCAGCCGACAGGGGTTATCGAGGACTGAAGCTTTCTTT. Translation: CASSRQGLSRTEAFF.

This clonotype appeared a few times. The chain has TRBV12-5 and TRBJ2-5; no firm D call. Trimming left V 7 bases short and J 3 bases short, with 6 bases between. CDR1 is LGHNT, CDR2 FRNRAP, per germline. The CDR3 loop spans 11 amino acids. This chain's CDR3 is CASVMEETQYF. DNA of the CDR3: TGTGCTAGTGTTATGGAAGAGACCCAGTACTTC. Full variable domain (outside the CDR3, taken from reference TRBV12-5 and TRBJ2-5): DARVTQTPRHKVTEMGQEVTMRCQPILGHNTVFWYRQTMMQGLELLAYFRNRAPLDDSGMPKDRFSAEMPDATLATLKIQPSEPRDSAVYFCASVMEETQYFGPGTRLLVL.